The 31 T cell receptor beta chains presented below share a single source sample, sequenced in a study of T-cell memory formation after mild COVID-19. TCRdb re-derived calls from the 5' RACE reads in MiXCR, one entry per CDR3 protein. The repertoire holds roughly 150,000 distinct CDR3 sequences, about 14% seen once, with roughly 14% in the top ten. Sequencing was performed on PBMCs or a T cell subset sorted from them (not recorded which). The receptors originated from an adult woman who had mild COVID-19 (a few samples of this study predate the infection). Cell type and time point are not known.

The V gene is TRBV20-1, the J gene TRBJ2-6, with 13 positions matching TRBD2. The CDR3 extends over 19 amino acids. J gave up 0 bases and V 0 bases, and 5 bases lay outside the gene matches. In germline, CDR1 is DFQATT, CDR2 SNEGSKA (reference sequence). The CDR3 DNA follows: TGCAGTGCTAGAGATGGGACTAGCGGGACCTACTCTGGGGCCAACGTCCTGACTTTC. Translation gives CSARDGTSGTYSGANVLTF.

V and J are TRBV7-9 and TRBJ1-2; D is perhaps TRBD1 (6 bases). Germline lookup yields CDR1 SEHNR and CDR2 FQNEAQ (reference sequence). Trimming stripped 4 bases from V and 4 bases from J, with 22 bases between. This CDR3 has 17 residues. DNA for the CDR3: TGTGCCAGCAGCTCAAACCCGGGCCAGGGGTCGGGCTATGGCTACACCTTC. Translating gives CASSSNPGQGSGYGYTF.

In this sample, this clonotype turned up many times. Here the CDR3 DNA reads TGCAGTGCTACAGGGGGCTATGGCTACACCTTC. Encoded protein: CSATGGYGYTF. This chain connects TRBV20-1 to TRBJ1-2, with 7 bases identical to TRBD1. The germline V gene encodes CDR1 DFQATT and CDR2 SNEGSKA (reference sequence). This CDR3 spans 11 amino acids. Trimming removed 4 bases from V and 4 bases from J; junction bases left unmatched: 0.

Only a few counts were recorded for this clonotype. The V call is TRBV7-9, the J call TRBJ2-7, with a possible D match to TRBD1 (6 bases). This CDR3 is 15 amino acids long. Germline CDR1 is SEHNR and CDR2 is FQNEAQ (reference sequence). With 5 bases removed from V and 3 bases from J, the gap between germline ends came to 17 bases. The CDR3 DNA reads TGTGCCAGCAGCCGTACAGACAGGCATTACTACGAGCAGTACTTC. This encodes CASSRTDRHYYEQYF.

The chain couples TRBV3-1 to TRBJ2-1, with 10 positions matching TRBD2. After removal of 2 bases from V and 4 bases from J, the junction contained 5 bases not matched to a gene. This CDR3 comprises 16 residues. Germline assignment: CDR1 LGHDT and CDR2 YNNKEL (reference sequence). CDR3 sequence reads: CASSQLSSGRYNEQFF. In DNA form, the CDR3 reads TGTGCCAGCAGCCAACTAAGTAGCGGGAGGTACAATGAGCAGTTCTTC.

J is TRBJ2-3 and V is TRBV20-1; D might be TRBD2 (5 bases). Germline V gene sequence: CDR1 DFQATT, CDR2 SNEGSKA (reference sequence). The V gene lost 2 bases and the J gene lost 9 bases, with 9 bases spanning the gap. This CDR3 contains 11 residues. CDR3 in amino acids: CSARPGSTQYF. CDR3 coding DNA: TGCAGTGCTAGACCGGGAAGCACGCAGTATTTT.

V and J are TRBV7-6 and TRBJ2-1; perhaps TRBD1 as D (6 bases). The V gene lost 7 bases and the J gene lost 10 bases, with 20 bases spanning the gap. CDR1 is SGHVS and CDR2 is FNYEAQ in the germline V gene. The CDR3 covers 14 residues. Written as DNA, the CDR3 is TGTGCCAGCACCGAGTCCAACTCCGGGACAGAGCAGTTCTTC. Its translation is CASTESNSGTEQFF.

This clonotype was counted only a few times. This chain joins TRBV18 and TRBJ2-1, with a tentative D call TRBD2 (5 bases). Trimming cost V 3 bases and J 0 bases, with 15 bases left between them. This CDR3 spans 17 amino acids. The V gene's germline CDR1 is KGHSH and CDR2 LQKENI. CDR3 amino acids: CASSPSSGPSSYNEQFF. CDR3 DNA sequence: TGTGCCAGCTCACCCTCGAGCGGACCAAGCTCCTACAATGAGCAGTTCTTC.

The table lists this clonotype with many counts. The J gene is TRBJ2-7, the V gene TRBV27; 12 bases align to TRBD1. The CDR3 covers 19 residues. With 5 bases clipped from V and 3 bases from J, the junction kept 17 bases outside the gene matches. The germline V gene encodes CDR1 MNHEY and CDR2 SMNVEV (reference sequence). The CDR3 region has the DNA TGTGCCAGCAGTCTTCCCTCGGGACAGGGGGCAGGTTTCCACTACGAGCAGTACTTC. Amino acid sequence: CASSLPSGQGAGFHYEQYF.

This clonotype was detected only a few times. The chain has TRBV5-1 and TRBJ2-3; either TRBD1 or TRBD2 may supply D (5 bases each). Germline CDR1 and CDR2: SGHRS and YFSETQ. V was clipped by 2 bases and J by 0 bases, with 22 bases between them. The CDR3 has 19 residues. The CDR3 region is CASSFPNRDQTSSTDTQYF. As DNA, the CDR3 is TGCGCCAGCAGCTTCCCCAACCGGGACCAAACCTCTAGCACAGATACGCAGTATTTT. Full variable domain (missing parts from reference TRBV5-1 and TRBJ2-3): KAGVTQTPRYLIKTRGQQVTLSCSPISGHRSVSWYQQTPGQGLQFLFEYFSETQRNKGNFPGRFSGRQFSNSRSEMNVSTLELGDSALYLCASSFPNRDQTSSTDTQYFGPGTRLTVL.

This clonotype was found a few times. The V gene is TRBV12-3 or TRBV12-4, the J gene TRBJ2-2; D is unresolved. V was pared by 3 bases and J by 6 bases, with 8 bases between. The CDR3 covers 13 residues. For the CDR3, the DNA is TGTGCCAGCAGTTTGGCCGGGCCCGGGGAGCTGTTTTTT. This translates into CASSLAGPGELFF.

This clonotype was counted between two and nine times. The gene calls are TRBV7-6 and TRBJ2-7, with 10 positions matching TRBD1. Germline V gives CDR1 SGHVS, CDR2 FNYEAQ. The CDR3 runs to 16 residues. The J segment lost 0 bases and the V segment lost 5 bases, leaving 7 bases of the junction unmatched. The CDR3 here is CASSRGQGGFSYEQYF. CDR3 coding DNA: TGTGCCAGCAGCAGAGGACAGGGGGGATTCTCCTACGAGCAGTACTTC.

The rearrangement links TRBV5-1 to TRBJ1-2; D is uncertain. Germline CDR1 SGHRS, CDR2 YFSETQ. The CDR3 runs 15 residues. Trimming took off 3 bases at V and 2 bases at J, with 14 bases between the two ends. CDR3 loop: CASSYEGISNYGYTF. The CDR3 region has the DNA TGCGCCAGCAGCTACGAAGGGATCTCAAACTATGGCTACACCTTC.

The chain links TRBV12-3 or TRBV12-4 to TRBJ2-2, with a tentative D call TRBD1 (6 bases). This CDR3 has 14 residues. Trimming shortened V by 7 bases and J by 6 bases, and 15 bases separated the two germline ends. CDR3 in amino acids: CASTRRDTPGELFF. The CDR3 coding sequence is TGTGCCAGCACTCGCCGGGACACCCCCGGGGAGCTGTTTTTT.

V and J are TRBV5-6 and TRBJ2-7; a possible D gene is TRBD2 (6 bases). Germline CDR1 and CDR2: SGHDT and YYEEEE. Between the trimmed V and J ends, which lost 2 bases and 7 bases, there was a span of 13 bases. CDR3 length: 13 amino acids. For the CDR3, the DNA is TGTGCCAGCAGCTTAAGCGGGTTTCAAGAGCAGTACTTC. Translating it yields CASSLSGFQEQYF.

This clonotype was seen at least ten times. This CDR3 is CASSYAFGGPAGEKLFF. CDR3 in DNA: TGTGCCAGCAGTTACGCGTTCGGAGGCCCCGCGGGTGAAAAACTGTTTTTT. This sequence joins TRBV6-2 or TRBV6-3 and TRBJ1-4; D is unclear. The V gene lost 2 bases and the J gene lost 7 bases, with 20 bases spanning the gap. CDR1 is MNHEY, CDR2 SVGEGT, per germline. CDR3 length: 17 residues.

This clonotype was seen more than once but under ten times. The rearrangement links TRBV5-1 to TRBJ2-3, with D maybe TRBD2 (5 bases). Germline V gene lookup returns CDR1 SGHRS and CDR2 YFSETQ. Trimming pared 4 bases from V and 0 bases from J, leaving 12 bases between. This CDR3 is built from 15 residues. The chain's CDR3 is CASSAGWTSTDTQYF. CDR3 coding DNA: TGCGCCAGCAGCGCGGGCTGGACTAGCACAGATACGCAGTATTTT. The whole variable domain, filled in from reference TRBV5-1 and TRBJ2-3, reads KAGVTQTPRYLIKTRGQQVTLSCSPISGHRSVSWYQQTPGQGLQFLFEYFSETQRNKGNFPGRFSGRQFSNSRSEMNVSTLELGDSALYLCASSAGWTSTDTQYFGPGTRLTVL.

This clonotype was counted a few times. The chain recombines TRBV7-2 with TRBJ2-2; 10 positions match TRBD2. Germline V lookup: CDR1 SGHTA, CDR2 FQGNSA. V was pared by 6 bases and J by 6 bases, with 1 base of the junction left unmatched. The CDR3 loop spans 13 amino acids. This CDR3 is CASRGLASGELFF. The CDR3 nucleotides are TGTGCCAGCAGGGGACTAGCGTCCGGGGAGCTGTTTTTT.

CDR3 residues: CSAQGPTSGRVDEQFF. The DNA for the CDR3 is TGCAGTGCTCAGGGGCCCACTAGCGGGAGGGTCGATGAGCAGTTCTTC. The chain couples TRBV20-1 to TRBJ2-1; 13 bases are shared with TRBD2. The CDR3 runs 16 residues. In germline, CDR1 is DFQATT, CDR2 SNEGSKA (reference sequence). V gave up 5 bases and J gave up 8 bases; unmatched junction bases: 12.

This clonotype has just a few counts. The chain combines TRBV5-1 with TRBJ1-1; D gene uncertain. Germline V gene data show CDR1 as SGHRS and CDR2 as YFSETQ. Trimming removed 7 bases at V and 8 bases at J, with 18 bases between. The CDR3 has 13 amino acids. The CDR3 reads CASGGMNDPEAFF. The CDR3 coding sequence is TGCGCCAGCGGAGGGATGAACGACCCCGAAGCTTTCTTT.

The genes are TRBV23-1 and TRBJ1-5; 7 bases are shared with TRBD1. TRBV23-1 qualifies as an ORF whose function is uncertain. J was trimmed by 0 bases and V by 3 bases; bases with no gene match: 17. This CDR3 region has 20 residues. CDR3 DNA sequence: TGCGCCAGCAGTCACTCGAGCCCCGGGACAGAGCTTAATAGCAATCAGCCCCAGCATTTT. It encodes CASSHSSPGTELNSNQPQHF.

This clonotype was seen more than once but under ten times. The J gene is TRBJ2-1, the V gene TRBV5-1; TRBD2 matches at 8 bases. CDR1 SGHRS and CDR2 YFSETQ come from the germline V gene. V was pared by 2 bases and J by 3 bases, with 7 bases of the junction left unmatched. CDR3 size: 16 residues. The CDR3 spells CASSFSLAAYYNEQFF. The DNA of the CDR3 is TGCGCCAGCAGCTTCTCACTAGCGGCCTACTACAATGAGCAGTTCTTC.

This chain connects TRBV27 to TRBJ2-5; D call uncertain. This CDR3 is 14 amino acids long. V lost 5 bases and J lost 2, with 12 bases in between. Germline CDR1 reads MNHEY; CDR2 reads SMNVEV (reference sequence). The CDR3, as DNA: TGTGCCAGCAGTCCCATAATAGGGCAAGAGACCCAGTACTTC. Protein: CASSPIIGQETQYF.

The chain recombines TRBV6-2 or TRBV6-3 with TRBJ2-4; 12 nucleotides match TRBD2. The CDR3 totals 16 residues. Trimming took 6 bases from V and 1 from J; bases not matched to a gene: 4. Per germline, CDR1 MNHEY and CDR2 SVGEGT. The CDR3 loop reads CASSRTSGMAKNIQYF. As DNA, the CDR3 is TGTGCCAGCAGCCGGACTAGCGGGATGGCCAAAAACATTCAGTACTTC.

The CDR3 DNA follows: TGTGCCAGCAGTGAAATGGAGCGGGTCACAGATACGCAGTATTTT. It specifies CASSEMERVTDTQYF. This rearrangement joins TRBV2 to TRBJ2-3; weak D call: TRBD2 (6 bases). Germline values: CDR1 SNHLY, CDR2 FYNNEI. The CDR3 contains 15 residues. V was shortened by 2 bases and J by 2 bases, with 11 bases between the two germline ends.

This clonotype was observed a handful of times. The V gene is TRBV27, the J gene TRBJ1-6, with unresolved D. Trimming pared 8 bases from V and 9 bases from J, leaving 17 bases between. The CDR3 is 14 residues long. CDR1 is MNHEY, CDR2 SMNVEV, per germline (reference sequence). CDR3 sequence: CASRPGPLTSPLHF. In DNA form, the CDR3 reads TGTGCCAGCCGCCCTGGACCACTCACTTCACCCCTCCACTTT.

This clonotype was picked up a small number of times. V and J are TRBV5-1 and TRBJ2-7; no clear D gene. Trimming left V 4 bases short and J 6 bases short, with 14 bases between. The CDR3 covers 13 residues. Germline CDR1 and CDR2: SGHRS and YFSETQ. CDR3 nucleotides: TGCGCCAGCAGCCCCCGGACGGGCGTCGAGCAGTACTTC. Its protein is CASSPRTGVEQYF. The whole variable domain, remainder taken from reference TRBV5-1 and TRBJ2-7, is KAGVTQTPRYLIKTRGQQVTLSCSPISGHRSVSWYQQTPGQGLQFLFEYFSETQRNKGNFPGRFSGRQFSNSRSEMNVSTLELGDSALYLCASSPRTGVEQYFGPGTRLTVT.

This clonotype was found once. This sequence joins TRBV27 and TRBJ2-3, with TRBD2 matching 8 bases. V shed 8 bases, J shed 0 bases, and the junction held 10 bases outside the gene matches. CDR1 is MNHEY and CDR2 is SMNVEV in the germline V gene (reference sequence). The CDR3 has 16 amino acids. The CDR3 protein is CASWGLGATSTDTQYF. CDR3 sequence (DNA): TGTGCCAGCTGGGGACTAGGGGCAACTAGCACAGATACGCAGTATTTT.

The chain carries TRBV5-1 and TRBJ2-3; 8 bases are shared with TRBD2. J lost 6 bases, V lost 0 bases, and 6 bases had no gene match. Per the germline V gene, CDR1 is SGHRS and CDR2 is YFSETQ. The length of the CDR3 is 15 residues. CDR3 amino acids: CASSLVLAVVDTQYF. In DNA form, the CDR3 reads TGCGCCAGCAGCTTGGTACTAGCGGTGGTGGATACGCAGTATTTT.

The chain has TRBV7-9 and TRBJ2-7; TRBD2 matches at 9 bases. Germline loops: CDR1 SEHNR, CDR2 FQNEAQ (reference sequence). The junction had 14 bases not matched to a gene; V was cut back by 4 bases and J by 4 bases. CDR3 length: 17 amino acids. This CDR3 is CASSSLSGAGGRYEQYF. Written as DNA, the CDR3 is TGTGCCAGCAGCTCCCTTTCAGGGGCGGGAGGGAGGTACGAGCAGTACTTC.

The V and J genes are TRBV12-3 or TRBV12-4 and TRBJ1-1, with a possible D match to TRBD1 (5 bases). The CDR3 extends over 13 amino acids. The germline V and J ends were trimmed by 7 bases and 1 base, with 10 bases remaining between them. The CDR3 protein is CASMQQENTEAFF. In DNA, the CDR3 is TGTGCCAGCATGCAACAGGAGAACACTGAAGCTTTCTTT.